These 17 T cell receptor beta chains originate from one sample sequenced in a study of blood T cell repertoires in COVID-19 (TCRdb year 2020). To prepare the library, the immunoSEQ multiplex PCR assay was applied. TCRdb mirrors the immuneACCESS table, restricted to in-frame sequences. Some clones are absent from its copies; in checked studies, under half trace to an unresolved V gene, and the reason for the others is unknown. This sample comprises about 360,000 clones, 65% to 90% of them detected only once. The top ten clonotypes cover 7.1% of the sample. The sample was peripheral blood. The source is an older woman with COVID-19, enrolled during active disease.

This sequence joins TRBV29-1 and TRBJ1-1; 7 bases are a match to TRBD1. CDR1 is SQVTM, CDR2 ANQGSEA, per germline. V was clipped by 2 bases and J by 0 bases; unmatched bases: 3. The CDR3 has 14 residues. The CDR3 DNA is TGCAGCGTTGAACCAGGGGGAGTGAACACTGAAGCTTTCTTT. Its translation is CSVEPGGVNTEAFF. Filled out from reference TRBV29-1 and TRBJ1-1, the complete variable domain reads SAVISQKPSRDICQRGTSLTIQCQVDSQVTMMFWYRQQPGQSLTLIATANQGSEATYESGFVIDKFPISRPNLTFSTLTVSNMSPEDSSIYLCSVEPGGVNTEAFFGQGTRLTVV.

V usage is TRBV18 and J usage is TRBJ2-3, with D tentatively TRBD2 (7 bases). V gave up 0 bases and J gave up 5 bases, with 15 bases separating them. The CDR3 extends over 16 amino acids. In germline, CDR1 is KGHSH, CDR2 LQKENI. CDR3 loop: CASSPPEGGALDTQYF. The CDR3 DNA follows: TGTGCCAGCTCACCACCGGAGGGGGGGGCCTTAGATACGCAGTATTTT.

In nucleotides, the CDR3 is TGCGCCAGCAGCCAAGGGAGATCAGGGGGCGACACCATATATTTT. It encodes CASSQGRSGGDTIYF. This chain links TRBV4-3 with TRBJ1-3; 8 positions match TRBD1. Germline V CDR1 and CDR2: LGHNA, YSLEER. This CDR3 spans 15 amino acids. The ends lost 1 base at V and 8 bases at J; junction bases unmatched: 7.

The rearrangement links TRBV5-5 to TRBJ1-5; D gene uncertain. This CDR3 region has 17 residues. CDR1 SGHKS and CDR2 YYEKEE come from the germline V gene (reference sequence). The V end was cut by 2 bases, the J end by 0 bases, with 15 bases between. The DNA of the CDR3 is TGTGCCAGCAGCTTCATCCCCGGTGGTCTTAGCAATCAGCCCCAGCATTTT. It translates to CASSFIPGGLSNQPQHF.

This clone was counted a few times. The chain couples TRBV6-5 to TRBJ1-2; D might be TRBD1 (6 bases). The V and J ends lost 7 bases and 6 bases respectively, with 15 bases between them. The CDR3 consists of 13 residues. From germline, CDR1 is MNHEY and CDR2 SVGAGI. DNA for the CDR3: TGTGCCAGCATATCAAGGGCAGGGGATGGCTACACCTTC. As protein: CASISRAGDGYTF.

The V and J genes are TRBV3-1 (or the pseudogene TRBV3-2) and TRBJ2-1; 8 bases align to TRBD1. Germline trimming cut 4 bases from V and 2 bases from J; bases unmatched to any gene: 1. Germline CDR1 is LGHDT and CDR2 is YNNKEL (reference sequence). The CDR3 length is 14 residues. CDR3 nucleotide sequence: TGTGCCAGCAGCCCAGGGGGCCCCTACAATGAGCAGTTCTTC. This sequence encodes CASSPGGPYNEQFF.

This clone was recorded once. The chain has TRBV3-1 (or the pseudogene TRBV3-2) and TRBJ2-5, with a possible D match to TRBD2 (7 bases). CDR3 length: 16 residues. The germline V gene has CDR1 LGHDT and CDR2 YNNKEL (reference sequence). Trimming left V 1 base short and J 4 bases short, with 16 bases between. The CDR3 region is CASSQGLAGAGETQYF. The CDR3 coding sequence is TGTGCCAGCAGCCAAGGCCTGGCGGGGGCGGGAGAGACCCAGTACTTC.

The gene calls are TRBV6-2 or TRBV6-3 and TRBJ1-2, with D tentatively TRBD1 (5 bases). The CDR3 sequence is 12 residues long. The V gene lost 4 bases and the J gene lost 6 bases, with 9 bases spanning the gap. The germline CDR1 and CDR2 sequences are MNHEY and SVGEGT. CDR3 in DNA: TGTGCCAGCAGTTTCGGGGGTAATGGCTACACCTTC. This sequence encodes CASSFGGNGYTF.

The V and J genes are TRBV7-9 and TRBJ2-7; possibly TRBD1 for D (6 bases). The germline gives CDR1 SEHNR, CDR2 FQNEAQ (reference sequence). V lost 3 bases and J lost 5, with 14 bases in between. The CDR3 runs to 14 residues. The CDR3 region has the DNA TGTGCCAGCAGCTTTACAGGGATCGGAAACGAGCAGTACTTC. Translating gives CASSFTGIGNEQYF.

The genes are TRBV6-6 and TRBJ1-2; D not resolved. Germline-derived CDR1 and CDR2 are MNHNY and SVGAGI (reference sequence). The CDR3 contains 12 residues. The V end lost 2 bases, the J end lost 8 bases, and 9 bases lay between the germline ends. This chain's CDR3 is CASSYREGGYTF. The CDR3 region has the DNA TGTGCCAGCAGTTACCGGGAGGGCGGCTACACCTTC.

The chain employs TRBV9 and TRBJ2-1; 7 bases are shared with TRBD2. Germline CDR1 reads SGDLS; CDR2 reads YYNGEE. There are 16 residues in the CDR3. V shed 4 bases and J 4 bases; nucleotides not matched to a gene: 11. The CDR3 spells CASSPFSGGGYNEQFF. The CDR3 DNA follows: TGTGCCAGCAGCCCCTTTTCTGGGGGGGGATACAATGAGCAGTTCTTC.

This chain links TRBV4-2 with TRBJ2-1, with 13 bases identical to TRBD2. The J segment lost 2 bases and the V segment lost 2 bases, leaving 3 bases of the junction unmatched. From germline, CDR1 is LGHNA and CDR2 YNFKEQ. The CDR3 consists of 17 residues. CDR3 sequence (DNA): TGTGCCAGCAGCCAAATACTAGCGGGGGGGACCTACAATGAGCAGTTCTTC. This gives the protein CASSQILAGGTYNEQFF.

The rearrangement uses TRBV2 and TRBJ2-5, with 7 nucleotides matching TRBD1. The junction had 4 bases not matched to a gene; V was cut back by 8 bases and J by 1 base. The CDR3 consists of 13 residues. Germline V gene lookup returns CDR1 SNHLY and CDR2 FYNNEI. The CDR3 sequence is CASERTGQETQYF. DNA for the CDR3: TGTGCCAGCGAACGGACAGGCCAAGAGACCCAGTACTTC.

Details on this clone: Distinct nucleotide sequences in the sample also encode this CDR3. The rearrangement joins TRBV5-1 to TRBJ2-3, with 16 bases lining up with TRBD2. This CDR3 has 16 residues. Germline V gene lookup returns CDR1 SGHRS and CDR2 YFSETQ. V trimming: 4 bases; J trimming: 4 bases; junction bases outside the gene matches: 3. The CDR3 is CASSRGTSGGADTQYF. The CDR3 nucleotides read TGCGCCAGCAGCCGCGGGACTAGCGGGGGGGCAGATACGCAGTATTTT.

CDR3: CSATRTSGIRTSYNEQFF. The CDR3 nucleotides are TGCAGCGCCACCCGGACTAGCGGGATCCGTACGTCCTACAATGAGCAGTTCTTC. The rearrangement links TRBV29-1 to TRBJ2-1; 12 bases line up with TRBD2. The CDR3 is made up of 18 amino acids. Germline CDR1 SQVTM, CDR2 ANQGSEA. J was trimmed by 1 base and V by 7 bases; bases with no gene match: 14.

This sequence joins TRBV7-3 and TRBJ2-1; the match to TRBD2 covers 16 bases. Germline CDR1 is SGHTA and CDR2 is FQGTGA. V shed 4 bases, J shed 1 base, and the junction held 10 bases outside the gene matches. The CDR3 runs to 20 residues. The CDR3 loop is CASSSTGTSGGAGSYNEQFF. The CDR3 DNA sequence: TGTGCCAGCAGCTCCACCGGGACTAGCGGGGGGGCCGGGTCCTACAATGAGCAGTTCTTC.

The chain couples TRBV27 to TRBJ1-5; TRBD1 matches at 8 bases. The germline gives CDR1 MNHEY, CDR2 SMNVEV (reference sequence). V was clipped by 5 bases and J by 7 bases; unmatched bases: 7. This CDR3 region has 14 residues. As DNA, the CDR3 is TGTGCCAGCAGTCGACAGGGGAACTACCAGCCCCAGCATTTT. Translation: CASSRQGNYQPQHF.